This TCR beta chain is drawn from a study of blood T cell repertoires in COVID-19. Study details: Collection of acute and convalescent COVID-19 samples took place in the United States, Italy and Spain. Sample material is recorded as cDNA or gDNA derived from T cells, B-cell-depleted T cells, or PBMCs.

In the original analysis: Nucleated cell number was recorded as an estimate derived from reference gene primer amplification. Repertoires were generated with immunoSEQ multiplex PCR, while TCRdb's copy carries only in-frame clones and drops some. V and J calls and clone size come straight from that table; D and trimming were deduced from the DNA. The sample carries some 250,000 clones, about 86% recorded once. Input material: peripheral blood. The clonotype comes from a man aged 55 to 69 with acute or convalescent COVID-19.

CDR3 nucleotide sequence: TGTGCCAGCAGATACAGGGGTAGCAATCAGCCCCAGCATTTT. Protein product: CASRYRGSNQPQHF. This chain joins TRBV28 and TRBJ1-5; 7 bases agree with TRBD1. The germline V gene has CDR1 MDHEN and CDR2 SYDVKM. The junction had 2 bases not matched to a gene; V was cut back by 6 bases and J by 0 bases. The CDR3 has 14 residues.